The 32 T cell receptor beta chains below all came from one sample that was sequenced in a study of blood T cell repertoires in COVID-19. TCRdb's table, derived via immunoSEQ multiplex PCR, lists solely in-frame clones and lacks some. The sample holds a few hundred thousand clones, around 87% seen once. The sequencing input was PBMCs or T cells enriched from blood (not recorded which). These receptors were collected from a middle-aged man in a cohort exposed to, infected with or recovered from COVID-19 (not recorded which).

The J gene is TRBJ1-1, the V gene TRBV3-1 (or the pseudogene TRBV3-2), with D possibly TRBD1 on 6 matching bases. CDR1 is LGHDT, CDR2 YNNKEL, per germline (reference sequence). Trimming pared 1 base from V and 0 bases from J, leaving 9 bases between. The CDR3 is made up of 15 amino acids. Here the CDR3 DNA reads TGTGCCAGCAGCCAAGGGACAGCGATGAACACTGAAGCTTTCTTT. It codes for CASSQGTAMNTEAFF.

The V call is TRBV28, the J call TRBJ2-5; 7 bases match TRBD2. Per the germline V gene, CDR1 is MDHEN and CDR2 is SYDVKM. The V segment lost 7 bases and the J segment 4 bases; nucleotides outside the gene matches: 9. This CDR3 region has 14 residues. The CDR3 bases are TGTGCCAGCACGGGCGGGAGACCCCGAGAGACCCAGTACTTC. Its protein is CASTGGRPRETQYF.

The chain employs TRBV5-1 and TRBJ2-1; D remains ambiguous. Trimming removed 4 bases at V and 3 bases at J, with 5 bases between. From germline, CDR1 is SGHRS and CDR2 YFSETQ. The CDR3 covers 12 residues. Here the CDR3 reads CASSPDYNEQFF. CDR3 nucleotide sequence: TGCGCCAGCAGCCCAGACTACAATGAGCAGTTCTTC.

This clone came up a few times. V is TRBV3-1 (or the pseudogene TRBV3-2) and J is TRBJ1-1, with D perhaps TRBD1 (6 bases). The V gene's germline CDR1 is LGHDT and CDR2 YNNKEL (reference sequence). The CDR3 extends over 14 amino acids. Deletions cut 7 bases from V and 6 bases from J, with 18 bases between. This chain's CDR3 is CASNLGQSRAEAFF. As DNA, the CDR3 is TGTGCCAGCAACCTCGGACAGTCAAGGGCTGAAGCTTTCTTT.

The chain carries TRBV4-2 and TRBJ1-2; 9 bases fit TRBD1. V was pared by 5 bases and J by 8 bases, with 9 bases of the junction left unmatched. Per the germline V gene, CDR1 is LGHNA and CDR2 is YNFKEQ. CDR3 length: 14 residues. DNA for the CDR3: TGTGCCAGCAGCAGGGACAGGGAGAAATGGGGCTACACCTTC. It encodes CASSRDREKWGYTF.

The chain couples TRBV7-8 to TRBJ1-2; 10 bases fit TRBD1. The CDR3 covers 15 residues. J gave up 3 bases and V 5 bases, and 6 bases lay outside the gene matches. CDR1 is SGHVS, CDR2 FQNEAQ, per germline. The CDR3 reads CASSPRQGAHYGYTF. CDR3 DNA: TGTGCCAGCAGCCCCCGACAGGGGGCCCACTATGGCTACACCTTC.

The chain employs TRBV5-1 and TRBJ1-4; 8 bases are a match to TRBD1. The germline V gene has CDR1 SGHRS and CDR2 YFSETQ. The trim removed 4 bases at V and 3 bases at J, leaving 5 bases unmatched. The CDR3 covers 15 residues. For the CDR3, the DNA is TGCGCCAGCAGCCCGCGGGACAGGTCTAATGAAAAACTGTTTTTT. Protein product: CASSPRDRSNEKLFF.

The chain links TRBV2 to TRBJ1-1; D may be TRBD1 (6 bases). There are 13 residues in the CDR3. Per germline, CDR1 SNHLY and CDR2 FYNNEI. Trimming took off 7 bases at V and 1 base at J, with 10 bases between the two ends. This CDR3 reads CASIQGTNTEAFF. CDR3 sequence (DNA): TGTGCCAGCATTCAGGGGACGAACACTGAAGCTTTCTTT.

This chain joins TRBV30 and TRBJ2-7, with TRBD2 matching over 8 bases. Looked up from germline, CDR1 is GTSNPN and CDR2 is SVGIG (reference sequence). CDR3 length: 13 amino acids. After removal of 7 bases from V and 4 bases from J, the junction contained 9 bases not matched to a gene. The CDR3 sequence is CALKREWSYEQYF. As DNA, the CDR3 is TGTGCCTTGAAGCGGGAGTGGAGTTACGAGCAGTACTTC.

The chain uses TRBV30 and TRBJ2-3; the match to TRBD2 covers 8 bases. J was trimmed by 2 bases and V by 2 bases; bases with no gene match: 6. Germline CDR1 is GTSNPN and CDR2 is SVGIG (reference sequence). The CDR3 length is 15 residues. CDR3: CAWSSGSGHTDTQYF. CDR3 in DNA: TGTGCCTGGAGTAGCGGGAGCGGGCACACAGATACGCAGTATTTT. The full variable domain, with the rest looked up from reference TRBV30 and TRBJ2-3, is SQTIHQWPATLVQPVGSPLSLECTVEGTSNPNLYWYRQAAGRGLQLLFYSVGIGQISSEVPQNLSASRPQDRQFILSSKKLLLSDSGFYLCAWSSGSGHTDTQYFGPGTRLTVL.

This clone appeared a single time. CDR3 loop: CASRQGDSPLHF. The DNA for the CDR3 is TGCGCCAGCCGCCAAGGGGATTCACCCCTCCACTTT. The rearrangement joins TRBV10-2 to TRBJ1-6; TRBD1 is a possible D gene (5 bases). Per germline, CDR1 WSHSY and CDR2 SAAADI. The CDR3 length is 12 residues. Between the trimmed V and J ends, which lost 8 bases and 8 bases, there was a span of 10 bases.

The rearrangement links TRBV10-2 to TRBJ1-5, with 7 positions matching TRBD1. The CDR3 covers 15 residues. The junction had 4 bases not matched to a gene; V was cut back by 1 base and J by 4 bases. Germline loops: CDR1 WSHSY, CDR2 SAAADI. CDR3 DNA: TGCGCCAGCAGTGAGTTGGGACAGTTTAATCAGCCCCAGCATTTT. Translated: CASSELGQFNQPQHF.

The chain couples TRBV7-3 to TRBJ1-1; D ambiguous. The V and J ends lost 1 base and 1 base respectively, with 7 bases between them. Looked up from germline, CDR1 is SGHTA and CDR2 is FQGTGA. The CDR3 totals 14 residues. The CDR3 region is CASSLIGENTEAFF. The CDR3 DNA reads TGTGCCAGCAGCTTAATCGGAGAGAACACTGAAGCTTTCTTT.

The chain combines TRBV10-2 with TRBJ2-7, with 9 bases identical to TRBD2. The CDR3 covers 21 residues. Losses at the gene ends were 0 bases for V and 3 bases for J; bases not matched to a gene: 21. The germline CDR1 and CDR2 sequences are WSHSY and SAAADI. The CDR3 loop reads CASSESLKLGGVAGEFYEQYF. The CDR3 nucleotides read TGCGCCAGCAGTGAGTCGCTAAAGTTGGGCGGGGTAGCGGGAGAGTTCTACGAGCAGTACTTC.

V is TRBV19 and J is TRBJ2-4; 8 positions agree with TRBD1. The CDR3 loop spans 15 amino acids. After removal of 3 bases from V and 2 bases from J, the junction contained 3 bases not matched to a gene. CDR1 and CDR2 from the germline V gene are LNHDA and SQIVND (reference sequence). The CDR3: CASSIRGQSKNIQYF. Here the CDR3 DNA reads TGTGCCAGTAGTATCAGGGGGCAGTCCAAAAACATTCAGTACTTC.

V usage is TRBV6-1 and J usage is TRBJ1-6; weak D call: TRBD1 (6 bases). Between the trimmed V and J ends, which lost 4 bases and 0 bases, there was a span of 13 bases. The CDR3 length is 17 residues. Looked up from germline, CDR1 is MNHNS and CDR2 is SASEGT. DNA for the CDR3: TGTGCCAGCAGTGGGACAGAAATTAGCTCCTATAATTCACCCCTCCACTTT. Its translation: CASSGTEISSYNSPLHF.

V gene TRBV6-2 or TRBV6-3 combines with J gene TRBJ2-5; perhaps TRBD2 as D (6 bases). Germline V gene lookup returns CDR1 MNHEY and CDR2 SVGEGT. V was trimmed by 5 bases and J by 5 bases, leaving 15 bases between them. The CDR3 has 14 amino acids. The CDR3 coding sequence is TGTGCCAGCAGTACCCCGGGAGAGGGGGAGACCCAGTACTTC. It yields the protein CASSTPGEGETQYF.

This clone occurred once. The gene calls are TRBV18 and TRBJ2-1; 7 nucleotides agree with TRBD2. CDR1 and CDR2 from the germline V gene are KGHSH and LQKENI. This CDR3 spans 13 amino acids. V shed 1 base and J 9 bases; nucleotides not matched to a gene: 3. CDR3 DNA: TGTGCCAGCTCACCACAGACTAGCAGTGAGCAGTTCTTC. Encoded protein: CASSPQTSSEQFF.

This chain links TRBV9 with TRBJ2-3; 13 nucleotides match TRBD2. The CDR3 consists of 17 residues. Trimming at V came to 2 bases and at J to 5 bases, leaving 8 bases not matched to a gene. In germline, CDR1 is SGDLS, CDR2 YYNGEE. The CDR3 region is CASSVRGLAGTGDTQYF. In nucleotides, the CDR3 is TGTGCCAGCAGCGTCCGGGGACTAGCGGGAACGGGAGATACGCAGTATTTT.

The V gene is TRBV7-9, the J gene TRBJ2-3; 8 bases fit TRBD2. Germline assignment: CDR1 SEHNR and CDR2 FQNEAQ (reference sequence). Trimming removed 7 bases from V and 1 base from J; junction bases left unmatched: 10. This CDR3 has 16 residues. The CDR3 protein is CASIPLGSGGTDTQYF. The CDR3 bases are TGTGCCAGCATCCCATTGGGTAGCGGGGGCACAGATACGCAGTATTTT.

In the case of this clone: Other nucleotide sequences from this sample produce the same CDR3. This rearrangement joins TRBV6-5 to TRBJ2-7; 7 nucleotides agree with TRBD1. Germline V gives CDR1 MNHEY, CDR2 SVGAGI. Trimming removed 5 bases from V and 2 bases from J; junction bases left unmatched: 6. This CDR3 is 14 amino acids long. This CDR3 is CASSRPGQTYEQYF. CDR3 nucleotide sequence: TGTGCCAGCAGTAGACCGGGACAGACCTACGAGCAGTACTTC.

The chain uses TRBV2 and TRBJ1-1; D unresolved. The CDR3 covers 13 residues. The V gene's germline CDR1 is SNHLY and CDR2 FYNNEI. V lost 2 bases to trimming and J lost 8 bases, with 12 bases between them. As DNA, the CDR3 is TGTGCCAGCAGTGAAAGAGGGCGAGACGAAGCTTTCTTT. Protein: CASSERGRDEAFF.

The CDR3 reads CASSLDSTSNQPQHF. CDR3 DNA: TGTGCCAGCAGCTTGGACAGTACTAGCAATCAGCCCCAGCATTTT. The gene calls are TRBV5-6 and TRBJ1-5, with no clear D. This CDR3 spans 15 amino acids. Trimming cost V 0 bases and J 0 bases, with 7 bases left between them. The V gene's germline CDR1 is SGHDT and CDR2 YYEEEE.

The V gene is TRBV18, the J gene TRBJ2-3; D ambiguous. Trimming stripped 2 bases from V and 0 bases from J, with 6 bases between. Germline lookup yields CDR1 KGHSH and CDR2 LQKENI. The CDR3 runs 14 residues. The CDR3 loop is CASSPAVSTDTQYF. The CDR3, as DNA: TGTGCCAGCTCACCAGCGGTTAGCACAGATACGCAGTATTTT. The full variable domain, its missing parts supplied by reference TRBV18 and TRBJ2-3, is NAGVMQNPRHLVRRRGQEARLRCSPMKGHSHVYWYRQLPEEGLKFMVYLQKENIIDESGMPKERFSAEFPKEGPSILRIQQVVRGDSAAYFCASSPAVSTDTQYFGPGTRLTVL.

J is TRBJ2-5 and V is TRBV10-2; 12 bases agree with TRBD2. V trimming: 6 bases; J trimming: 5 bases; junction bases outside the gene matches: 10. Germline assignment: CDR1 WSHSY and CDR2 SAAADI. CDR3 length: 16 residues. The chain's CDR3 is CASRGSTSGSMETQYF. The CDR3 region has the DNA TGCGCCAGCAGGGGTTCGACTAGCGGGAGCATGGAGACCCAGTACTTC.

This CDR3 reads CASSFPSGSKNIQYF. The CDR3 DNA reads as TGCGCCAGCAGCTTCCCTAGCGGGAGCAAAAACATTCAGTACTTC. The chain combines TRBV5-1 with TRBJ2-4; 10 bases match TRBD2. This CDR3 is 15 amino acids long. Germline loops: CDR1 SGHRS, CDR2 YFSETQ. V shed 2 bases and J 3 bases; nucleotides not matched to a gene: 2.

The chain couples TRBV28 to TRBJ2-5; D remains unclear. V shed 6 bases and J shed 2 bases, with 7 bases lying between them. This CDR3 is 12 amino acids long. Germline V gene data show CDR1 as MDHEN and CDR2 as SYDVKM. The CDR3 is CASREQQETQYF. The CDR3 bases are TGTGCCAGCAGGGAGCAGCAAGAGACCCAGTACTTC.

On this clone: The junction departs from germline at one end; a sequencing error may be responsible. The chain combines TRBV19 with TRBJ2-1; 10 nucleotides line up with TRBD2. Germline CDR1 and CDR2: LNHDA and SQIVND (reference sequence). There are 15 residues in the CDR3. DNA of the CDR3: TGTGCCAGTACTATAGGCGCTAGCGGGAGTAGGGAGCAGTTCTTC. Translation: CASTIGASGSREQFF.

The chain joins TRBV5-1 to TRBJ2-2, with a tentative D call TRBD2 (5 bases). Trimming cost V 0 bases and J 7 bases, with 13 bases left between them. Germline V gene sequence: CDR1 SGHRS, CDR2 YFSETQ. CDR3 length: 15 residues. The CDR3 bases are TGCGCCAGCAGCTTGGGTTCTAGCAGCATCGGGGAGCTGTTTTTT. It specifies CASSLGSSSIGELFF.

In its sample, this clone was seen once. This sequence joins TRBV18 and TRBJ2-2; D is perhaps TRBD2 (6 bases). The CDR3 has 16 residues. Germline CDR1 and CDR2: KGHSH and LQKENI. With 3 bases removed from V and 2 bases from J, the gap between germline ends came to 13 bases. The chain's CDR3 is CASSPSGRGNTGELFF. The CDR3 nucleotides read TGTGCCAGCTCACCTAGCGGAAGGGGTAACACCGGGGAGCTGTTTTTT.

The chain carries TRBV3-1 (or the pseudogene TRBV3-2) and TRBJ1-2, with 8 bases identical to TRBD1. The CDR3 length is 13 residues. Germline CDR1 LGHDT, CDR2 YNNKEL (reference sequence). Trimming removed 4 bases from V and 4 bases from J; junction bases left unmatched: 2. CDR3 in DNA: TGTGCCAGCAGCCTGGACAGGGCCTATGGCTACACCTTC. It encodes CASSLDRAYGYTF.

CDR3 DNA: TGCGCCAGCACGAATTACTTGAACACTGAAGCTTTCTTT. The encoded protein is CASTNYLNTEAFF. The rearrangement links TRBV10-1 to TRBJ1-1; D is unresolved. From germline, CDR1 is WNHNN and CDR2 SYGVQD (reference sequence). The CDR3 runs 13 residues. Trimming left V 7 bases short and J 0 bases short, with 9 bases between.